These 5 T cell receptor beta chains were sequenced from one sample in a study of blood T cell repertoires in COVID-19. Libraries were prepared by immunoSEQ multiplex PCR; TCRdb keeps only in-frame clonotypes and omits some of them. In the table there are more than 250,000 clones, about 91% of which are singletons. The sequencing input was peripheral blood. These TCRs come from a woman in her 30s with COVID-19, enrolled during active disease.

This chain links TRBV19 with TRBJ2-1, with 11 bases identical to TRBD2. This CDR3 region has 16 residues. Trimming at V came to 11 bases and at J to 7 bases, leaving 16 bases not matched to a gene. Germline values: CDR1 LNHDA, CDR2 SQIVND (reference sequence). This CDR3 reads CAAASASGGPMNEQFF. As DNA, the CDR3 is TGTGCCGCAGCCTCGGCTAGCGGGGGGCCTATGAATGAGCAGTTCTTC. The full variable domain, with the rest looked up from reference TRBV19 and TRBJ2-1, is DGGITQSPKYLFRKEGQNVTLSCEQNLNHDAMYWYRQDPGQGLRLIYYSQIVNDFQKGDIAEGYSVSREKKESFPLTVTSAQKNPTAFYLCAAASASGGPMNEQFFGPGTRLTVL.

This clone was seen just once. The chain uses TRBV9 and TRBJ2-1; the match to TRBD2 covers 9 bases. The CDR3 covers 15 residues. Trimming at V came to 3 bases and at J to 5 bases, leaving 6 bases not matched to a gene. Germline assignment: CDR1 SGDLS and CDR2 YYNGEE. CDR3 protein: CASSETGLANNEQFF. CDR3 nucleotides: TGTGCCAGCAGCGAAACGGGACTAGCTAACAATGAGCAGTTCTTC.

In DNA, the CDR3 is TGTGCCAGCAGCCCGGACAGGGGGAGGAACACCATATATTTT. Its translation: CASSPDRGRNTIYF. This chain connects TRBV7-2 to TRBJ1-3; 10 nucleotides match TRBD1. The CDR3 runs 14 residues. After removal of 5 bases from V and 7 bases from J, the junction contained 5 bases not matched to a gene. The germline V gene has CDR1 SGHTA and CDR2 FQGNSA.

This chain uses TRBV14 with TRBJ2-2; no firm D call. V shed 5 bases and J shed 7 bases, with 11 bases lying between them. From germline, CDR1 is SGHDN and CDR2 FVKESK. This CDR3 comprises 13 residues. The CDR3 DNA reads as TGTGCCAGCAGCACCCGACTCCACGGGGAGCTGTTTTTT. It translates to CASSTRLHGELFF.

This chain connects TRBV24-1 to TRBJ1-5; TRBD1 aligns across 8 bases. Germline CDR1 and CDR2: KGHDR and SFDVKD. The trim removed 11 bases at V and 2 bases at J, leaving 10 bases unmatched. The CDR3 consists of 15 residues. The CDR3: CAISPGGAGNQPQHF. CDR3 bases: TGTGCCATCAGCCCAGGGGGCGCGGGCAATCAGCCCCAGCATTTT.